This T cell receptor beta chain was found in a study of early T cells in non-severe SARS-CoV-2 infection. On this clonotype itself: Its antigen is unknown.

Unique molecular identifiers tagged individual cDNA molecules. TCRdb independently ran MiXCR on the 5' RACE reads; one entry per CDR3 protein. The sample has more than 45,000 distinct CDR3 sequences; 9.5% to 15% are singletons. There are 16 residues in the CDR3. V lost 4 bases to trimming and J lost 8 bases, with 21 bases between them. Germline V gene data show CDR1 as SGHTA and CDR2 as FQGNSA. Study results and limitations: Matching against VDJdb likely underestimated virus-specific expansions, favoring anti-spike CD8.

This rearrangement joins TRBV7-2 to TRBJ2-1; a possible D gene is TRBD1 (5 bases). This receptor was taken from an adult who was a healthcare worker with PCR-confirmed SARS-CoV-2 infection or an uninfected control (not recorded which). Sequencing was done on a sample of whole blood. This CDR3 is CASSWSPGATGDEQFF. The CDR3 bases are TGTGCCAGCAGCTGGTCCCCTGGGGCTACTGGGGATGAGCAGTTCTTC.